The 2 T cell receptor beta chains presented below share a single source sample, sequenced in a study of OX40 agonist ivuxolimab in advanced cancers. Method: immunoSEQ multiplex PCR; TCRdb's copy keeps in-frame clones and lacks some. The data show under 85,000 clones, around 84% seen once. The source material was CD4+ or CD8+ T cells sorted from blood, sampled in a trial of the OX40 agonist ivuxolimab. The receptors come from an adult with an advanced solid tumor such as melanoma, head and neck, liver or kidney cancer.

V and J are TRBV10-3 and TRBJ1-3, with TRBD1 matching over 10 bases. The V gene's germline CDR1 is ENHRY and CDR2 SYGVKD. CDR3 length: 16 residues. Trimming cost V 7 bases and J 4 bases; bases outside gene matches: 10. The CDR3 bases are TGTGCCATCAATCCGGGACAGGGGATTACCGGAAACACCATATATTTT. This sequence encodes CAINPGQGITGNTIYF.

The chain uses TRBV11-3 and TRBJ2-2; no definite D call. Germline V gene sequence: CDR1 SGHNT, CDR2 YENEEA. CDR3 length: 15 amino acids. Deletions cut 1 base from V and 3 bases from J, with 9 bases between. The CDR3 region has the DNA TGTGCCAGCAGCTTAGGATTGTCGGACACCGGGGAGCTGTTTTTT. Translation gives CASSLGLSDTGELFF.